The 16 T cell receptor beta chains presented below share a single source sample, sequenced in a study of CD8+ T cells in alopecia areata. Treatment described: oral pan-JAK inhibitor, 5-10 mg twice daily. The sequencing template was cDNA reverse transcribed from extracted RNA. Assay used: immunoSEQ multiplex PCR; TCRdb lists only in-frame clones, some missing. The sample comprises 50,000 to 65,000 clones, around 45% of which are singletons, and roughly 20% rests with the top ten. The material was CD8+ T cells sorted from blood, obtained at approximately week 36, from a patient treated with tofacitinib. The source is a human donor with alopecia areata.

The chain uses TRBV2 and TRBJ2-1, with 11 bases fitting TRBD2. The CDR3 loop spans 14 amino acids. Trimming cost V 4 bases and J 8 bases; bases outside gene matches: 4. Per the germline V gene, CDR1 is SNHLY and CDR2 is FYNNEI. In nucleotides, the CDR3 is TGTGCCAGCAGTGTAGCGGGAGGGCCCTATGAGCAGTTCTTC. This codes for CASSVAGGPYEQFF.

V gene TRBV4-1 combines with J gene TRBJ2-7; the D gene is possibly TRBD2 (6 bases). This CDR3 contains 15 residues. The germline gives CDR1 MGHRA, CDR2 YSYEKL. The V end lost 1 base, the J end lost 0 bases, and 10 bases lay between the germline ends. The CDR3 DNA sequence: TGCGCCAGCAGCCAAGTGCGGGGCAGCTCCTACGAGCAGTACTTC. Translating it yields CASSQVRGSSYEQYF.

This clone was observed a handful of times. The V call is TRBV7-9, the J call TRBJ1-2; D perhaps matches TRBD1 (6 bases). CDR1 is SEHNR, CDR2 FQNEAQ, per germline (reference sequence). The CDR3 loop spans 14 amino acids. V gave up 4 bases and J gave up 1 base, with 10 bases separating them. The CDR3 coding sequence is TGTGCCAGCAGCTCCGGACAGAATAACTATGGCTACACCTTC. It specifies CASSSGQNNYGYTF.

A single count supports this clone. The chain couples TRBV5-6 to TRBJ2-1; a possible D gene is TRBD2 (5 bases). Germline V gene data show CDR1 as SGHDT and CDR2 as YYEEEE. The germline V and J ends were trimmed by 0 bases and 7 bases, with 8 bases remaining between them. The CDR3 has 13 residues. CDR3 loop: CASSLGGFNEQFF. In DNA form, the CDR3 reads TGTGCCAGCAGCTTGGGCGGGTTTAATGAGCAGTTCTTC.

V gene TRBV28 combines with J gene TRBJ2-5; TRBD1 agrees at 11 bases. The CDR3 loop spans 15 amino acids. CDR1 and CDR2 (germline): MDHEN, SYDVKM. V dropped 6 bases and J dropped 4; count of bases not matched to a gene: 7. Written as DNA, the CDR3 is TGTGCCAGCAGGAGGGACAGGGGGAAAGCAGAGACCCAGTACTTC. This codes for CASRRDRGKAETQYF.

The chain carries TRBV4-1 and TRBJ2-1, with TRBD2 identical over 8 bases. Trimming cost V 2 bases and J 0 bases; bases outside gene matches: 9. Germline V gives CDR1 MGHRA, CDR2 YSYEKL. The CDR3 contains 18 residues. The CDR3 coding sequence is TGCGCCAGCAGCCAACCCGATAGGACTAGCTACTCCTACAATGAGCAGTTCTTC. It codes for CASSQPDRTSYSYNEQFF.

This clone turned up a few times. The CDR3 loop is CSVGSVYSYEQYF. Written as DNA, the CDR3 is TGCAGCGTTGGGAGCGTTTACTCCTACGAGCAGTACTTC. The V gene is TRBV29-1, the J gene TRBJ2-7; D remains unclear. The CDR3 is 13 residues long. Germline CDR1 reads SQVTM; CDR2 reads ANQGSEA. V was trimmed by 4 bases and J by 0 bases, leaving 10 bases between them.

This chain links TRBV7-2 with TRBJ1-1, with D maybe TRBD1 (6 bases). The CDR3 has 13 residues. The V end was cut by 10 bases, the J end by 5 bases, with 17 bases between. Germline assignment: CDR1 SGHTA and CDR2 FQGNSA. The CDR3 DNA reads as TGTGCCACCACAGGGACGCGGAGTACTGAAGCTTTCTTT. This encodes CATTGTRSTEAFF.

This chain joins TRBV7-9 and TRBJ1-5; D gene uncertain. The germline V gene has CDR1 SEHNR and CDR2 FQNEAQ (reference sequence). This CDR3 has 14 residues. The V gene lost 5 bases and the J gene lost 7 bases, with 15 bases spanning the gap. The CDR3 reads CASSHSLDRQPQHF. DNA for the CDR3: TGTGCCAGCAGCCACAGCTTAGATCGCCAGCCCCAGCATTTT.

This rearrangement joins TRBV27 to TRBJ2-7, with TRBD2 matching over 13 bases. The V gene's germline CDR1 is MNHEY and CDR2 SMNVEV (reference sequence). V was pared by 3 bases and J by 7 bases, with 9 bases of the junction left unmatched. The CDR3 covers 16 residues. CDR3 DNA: TGTGCCAGCAGTTTCGGGACTAGCGGGGATTCGCCGGAGCAGTACTTC. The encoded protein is CASSFGTSGDSPEQYF.

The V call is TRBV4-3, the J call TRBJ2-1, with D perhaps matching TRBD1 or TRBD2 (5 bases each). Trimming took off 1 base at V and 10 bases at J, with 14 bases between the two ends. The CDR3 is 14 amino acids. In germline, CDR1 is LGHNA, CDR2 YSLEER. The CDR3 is CASSQGGTAREQFF. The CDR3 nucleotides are TGCGCCAGCAGCCAAGGTGGGACCGCTAGGGAGCAGTTCTTC.

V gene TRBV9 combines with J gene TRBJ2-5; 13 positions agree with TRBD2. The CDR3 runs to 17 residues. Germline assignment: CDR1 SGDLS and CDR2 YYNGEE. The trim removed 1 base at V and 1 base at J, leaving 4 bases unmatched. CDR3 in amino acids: CASSVRGLAGIQETQYF. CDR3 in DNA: TGTGCCAGCAGCGTAAGGGGACTAGCGGGGATCCAAGAGACCCAGTACTTC.

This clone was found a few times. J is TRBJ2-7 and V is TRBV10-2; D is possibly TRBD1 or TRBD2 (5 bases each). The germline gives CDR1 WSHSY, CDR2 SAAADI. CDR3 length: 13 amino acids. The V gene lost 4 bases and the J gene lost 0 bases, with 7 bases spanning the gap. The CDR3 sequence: CASSAGPSYEQYF. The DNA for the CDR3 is TGCGCCAGCAGTGCGGGGCCCTCCTACGAGCAGTACTTC.

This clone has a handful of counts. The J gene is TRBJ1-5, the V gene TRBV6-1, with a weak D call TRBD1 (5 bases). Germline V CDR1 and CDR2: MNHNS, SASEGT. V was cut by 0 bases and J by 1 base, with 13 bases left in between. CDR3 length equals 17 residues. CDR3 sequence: CASSEAHQGRSNQPQHF. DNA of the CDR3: TGTGCCAGCAGTGAAGCGCATCAGGGTAGGAGCAATCAGCCCCAGCATTTT.

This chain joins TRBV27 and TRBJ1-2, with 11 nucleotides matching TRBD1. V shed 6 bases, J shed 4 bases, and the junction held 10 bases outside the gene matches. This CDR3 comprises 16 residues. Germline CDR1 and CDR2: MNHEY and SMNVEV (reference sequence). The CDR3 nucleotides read TGTGCCAGCAGCCTGACCGGGACAGGGGGAGTCTATGGCTACACCTTC. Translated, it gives CASSLTGTGGVYGYTF.

The CDR3 DNA follows: TGTGCCAGCAGCACGCCCGATGAACCTCAAGAGACCCAGTACTTC. Residues: CASSTPDEPQETQYF. This sequence joins TRBV7-8 and TRBJ2-5, with unresolved D. The CDR3 totals 15 residues. The V end lost 5 bases, the J end lost 2 bases, and 15 bases lay between the germline ends. Germline-derived CDR1 and CDR2 are SGHVS and FQNEAQ.